A single sample is the source of the 24 T cell receptor beta chains below, sequenced in a study of CD4 T cells in relation to SARS-CoV-2 and coronaviruses. Antigens for these TCRs are unknown. The repertoire was sequenced with immunoSEQ multiplex PCR; TCRdb's copy has only in-frame clones and lacks some. The profile shows around 29,000 clones, more than 75% of them singletons. Before the COVID-19 pandemic, during about 2011-2019, CD4+ T cells were taken from unexposed donors. Isolation of CD4+ T cells took place after roughly nine days in culture. The sequencing input was CD4+ T cells from PBMCs, cultured in vitro. These receptors all stem from a human donor in good health.

This chain uses TRBV23-1 with TRBJ1-1; D gene uncertain. TRBV23-1 is known as an ORF, though its function is uncertain. Deletions cut 4 bases from V and 4 bases from J, with 7 bases between. This CDR3 is built from 12 residues. This CDR3 reads CASSRLCTEAFF. The CDR3 DNA reads TGCGCCAGCAGTCGCCTGTGCACTGAAGCTTTCTTT.

The rearrangement links TRBV6-2 or TRBV6-3 to TRBJ1-6; 9 bases line up with TRBD1. Germline lookup yields CDR1 MNHEY and CDR2 SVGEGT. The J segment lost 10 bases and the V segment lost 4 bases, leaving 11 bases of the junction unmatched. CDR3 size: 16 residues. Written as DNA, the CDR3 is TGTGCCAGCAGTTCCCTAGGGACAGGGACTGGATCACCCCTCCACTTT. Translation gives CASSSLGTGTGSPLHF.

This chain uses TRBV7-8 with TRBJ2-7, with TRBD2 as a possible D gene (6 bases). V was cut by 5 bases and J by 2 bases, with 10 bases left in between. The CDR3 spans 13 residues. Germline V lookup: CDR1 SGHVS, CDR2 FQNEAQ. CDR3 protein: CASSTRLAYEQYF. The CDR3 nucleotides are TGTGCCAGCAGCACCCGACTAGCCTACGAGCAGTACTTC.

The table lists this clone with a few counts. J is TRBJ1-2 and V is TRBV9; 9 bases align to TRBD1. The J segment lost 8 bases and the V segment lost 4 bases, leaving 9 bases of the junction unmatched. Germline V gives CDR1 SGDLS, CDR2 YYNGEE. This CDR3 has 14 amino acids. The CDR3 nucleotides are TGTGCCAGCAGCTCAACAGGGGGCGAAGAAGGCTACACCTTC. Its protein is CASSSTGGEEGYTF.

The CDR3 protein is CASSFRTGPNTGELFF. CDR3 DNA sequence: TGTGCCAGCAGCTTCCGAACAGGGCCGAACACCGGGGAGCTGTTTTTT. The chain combines TRBV7-2 with TRBJ2-2, with D maybe TRBD1 (6 bases). Trimming pared 3 bases from V and 0 bases from J, leaving 11 bases between. The CDR3 has 16 residues. The germline V gene has CDR1 SGHTA and CDR2 FQGNSA.

The V and J genes are TRBV5-4 and TRBJ1-2; 7 bases align to TRBD1. The CDR3 length is 17 residues. In germline, CDR1 is SGHNT, CDR2 YYREEE (reference sequence). With V trimmed by 6 bases and J by 8 bases, 22 bases remained unmatched. The CDR3 here is CASNQGGTVGSRYGYTF. In DNA, the CDR3 is TGTGCCAGCAATCAAGGGGGGACAGTGGGGAGTCGCTACGGCTACACCTTC. Combining the CDR3 with reference TRBV5-4 and TRBJ1-2 gives the whole variable domain ETGVTQSPTHLIKTRGQQVTLRCSSQSGHNTVSWYQQALGQGPQFIFQYYREEENGRGNFPPRFSGLQFPNYSSELNVNALELDDSALYLCASNQGGTVGSRYGYTFGSGTRLTVV.

The V and J genes are TRBV7-9 and TRBJ2-3, with 8 positions matching TRBD2. The V gene's germline CDR1 is SEHNR and CDR2 FQNEAQ (reference sequence). The V gene end was trimmed by 5 bases and the J gene end by 2 bases; junction bases not matched to a gene: 12. There are 17 residues in the CDR3. The chain's CDR3 is CASSRNRAGGPTDTQYF. DNA of the CDR3: TGTGCCAGCAGCCGAAACCGTGCGGGGGGACCCACAGATACGCAGTATTTT. The full variable domain, with the rest looked up from reference TRBV7-9 and TRBJ2-3, is DTGVSQNPRHKITKRGQNVTFRCDPISEHNRLYWYRQTLGQGPEFLTYFQNEAQLEKSRLLSDRFSAERPKGSFSTLEIQRTEQGDSAMYLCASSRNRAGGPTDTQYFGPGTRLTVL.

This sequence joins TRBV12-3 or TRBV12-4 and TRBJ2-3; D perhaps matches TRBD2 (5 bases). V was clipped by 5 bases and J by 6 bases, with 9 bases between them. This CDR3 comprises 12 residues. CDR3 nucleotides: TGTGCCAGCAGTCTCTCGGGGGATACGCAGTATTTT. This gives the protein CASSLSGDTQYF.

The table lists this clone with a few counts. CDR3 amino acids: CASSIALNQPQHF. In DNA, the CDR3 is TGTGCCAGTAGTATCGCCCTTAATCAGCCCCAGCATTTT. The chain carries TRBV19 and TRBJ1-5; no reliable D call. The CDR3 covers 13 residues. Germline CDR1 and CDR2: LNHDA and SQIVND (reference sequence). V gave up 3 bases and J gave up 4 bases, with 7 bases separating them.

The V and J genes are TRBV4-3 and TRBJ1-6; D gene unclear. This CDR3 is 15 amino acids long. Germline values: CDR1 LGHNA, CDR2 YSLEER. V lost 0 bases and J 8 bases, leaving 11 bases between the germline ends. For the CDR3, the DNA is TGCGCCAGCAGCCAAGATATGGCCAGACATTCACCCCTCCACTTT. Translating gives CASSQDMARHSPLHF.

This clone is a singleton in its sample. This chain uses TRBV5-6 with TRBJ2-5; D unresolved. This CDR3 comprises 14 residues. The V gene's germline CDR1 is SGHDT and CDR2 YYEEEE. Deletions cut 4 bases from V and 5 bases from J, with 15 bases between. As DNA, the CDR3 is TGTGCCAGCAGCCGGGCCCAGAGACGGGAGACCCAGTACTTC. Translation gives CASSRAQRRETQYF.

V gene TRBV11-2 combines with J gene TRBJ2-7; 8 nucleotides match TRBD2. This CDR3 is built from 18 residues. The J segment lost 3 bases and the V segment lost 5 bases, leaving 18 bases of the junction unmatched. Germline V lookup: CDR1 SGHAT, CDR2 FQNNGV. The CDR3 region has the DNA TGTGCCAGCAGCCCCTTCCTTACTCGCGGGGGGTCCAGCTACGAGCAGTACTTC. Encoded protein: CASSPFLTRGGSSYEQYF.

The V call is TRBV19, the J call TRBJ2-5; 11 bases agree with TRBD2. The V gene end was trimmed by 0 bases and the J gene end by 1 base; junction bases not matched to a gene: 4. Germline V lookup: CDR1 LNHDA, CDR2 SQIVND (reference sequence). This CDR3 contains 17 residues. Written as DNA, the CDR3 is TGTGCCAGTAGTATAGATCCTAGCGGGAGGTTCCAAGAGACCCAGTACTTC. Translating it yields CASSIDPSGRFQETQYF. The variable domain in full, with the rest retrieved from reference TRBV19 and TRBJ2-5, is DGGITQSPKYLFRKEGQNVTLSCEQNLNHDAMYWYRQDPGQGLRLIYYSQIVNDFQKGDIAEGYSVSREKKESFPLTVTSAQKNPTAFYLCASSIDPSGRFQETQYFGPGTRLLVL.

This chain links TRBV7-7 with TRBJ1-4; D is possibly TRBD1 (5 bases). V was pared by 5 bases and J by 0 bases, with 13 bases between. There are 16 residues in the CDR3. The germline V gene encodes CDR1 SSHAT and CDR2 FNYEAQ (reference sequence). The CDR3 protein is CASSAGTDPTNEKLFF. The CDR3, as DNA: TGTGCCAGCAGCGCCGGGACGGATCCAACTAATGAAAAACTGTTTTTT.

The rearrangement links TRBV18 to TRBJ2-2, with D uncertain. Germline loops: CDR1 KGHSH, CDR2 LQKENI. V was shortened by 5 bases and J by 7 bases, with 11 bases between the two germline ends. CDR3 size: 13 residues. The CDR3 coding sequence is TGTGCCAGCTCATCCGAAATGAACGGGGAGCTGTTTTTT. It yields the protein CASSSEMNGELFF.

This clone was detected a few times. The chain carries TRBV7-2 and TRBJ2-2; no definite D call. Germline loops: CDR1 SGHTA, CDR2 FQGNSA. The CDR3 covers 13 residues. The V end lost 7 bases, the J end lost 5 bases, and 11 bases lay between the germline ends. CDR3 coding DNA: TGTGCCAGCACTCTGAGGCCGACCGGGGAGCTGTTTTTT. It translates to CASTLRPTGELFF.

The chain uses TRBV4-1 and TRBJ2-5, with TRBD1 matching over 8 bases. Germline CDR1 and CDR2: MGHRA and YSYEKL. The CDR3 is made up of 16 amino acids. Trimming took 0 bases from V and 5 from J; bases not matched to a gene: 8. Here the CDR3 reads CASSQDSRGRGETQYF. Here the CDR3 DNA reads TGCGCCAGCAGCCAAGACTCCAGGGGGCGCGGTGAGACCCAGTACTTC.

This sequence joins TRBV5-1 and TRBJ1-2; D not certain. The V gene's germline CDR1 is SGHRS and CDR2 YFSETQ. This CDR3 contains 17 residues. V was trimmed by 4 bases and J by 3 bases, leaving 22 bases between them. The DNA of the CDR3 is TGCGCCAGCAGCGGGAACTTCCGGGTCTCATCTCACTATGGCTACACCTTC. Protein: CASSGNFRVSSHYGYTF.

The chain combines TRBV28 with TRBJ1-2; TRBD1 aligns across 7 bases. J gave up 4 bases and V 6 bases, and 8 bases lay outside the gene matches. Germline V gene lookup returns CDR1 MDHEN and CDR2 SYDVKM. The CDR3 runs 14 residues. The CDR3: CASSYPGQSYGYTF. The CDR3, as DNA: TGTGCCAGCAGCTACCCGGGACAGTCCTATGGCTACACCTTC.

This clone was counted once. The rearrangement uses TRBV19 and TRBJ2-1, with D possibly matching TRBD1 (5 bases). CDR1 and CDR2 from the germline V gene are LNHDA and SQIVND (reference sequence). The V gene lost 10 bases and the J gene lost 6 bases, with 19 bases spanning the gap. This CDR3 spans 14 amino acids. CDR3 DNA sequence: TGTGCCACGTATTCCCTTCAGGGCGGCAATGAGCAGTTCTTC. Its protein product is CATYSLQGGNEQFF. The whole variable domain, filled in from reference TRBV19 and TRBJ2-1, reads DGGITQSPKYLFRKEGQNVTLSCEQNLNHDAMYWYRQDPGQGLRLIYYSQIVNDFQKGDIAEGYSVSREKKESFPLTVTSAQKNPTAFYLCATYSLQGGNEQFFGPGTRLTVL.

The rearrangement joins TRBV7-9 to TRBJ1-2; D gene ambiguous. With 4 bases removed from V and 7 bases from J, the gap between germline ends came to 13 bases. CDR3 length: 13 residues. The germline CDR1 and CDR2 sequences are SEHNR and FQNEAQ (reference sequence). For the CDR3, the DNA is TGTGCCAGCAGCTACACAGCCCAAGGTGGCTACACCTTC. Translated, it gives CASSYTAQGGYTF. Looking up the rest from reference TRBV7-9 and TRBJ1-2 gives the full variable domain: DTGVSQNPRHKITKRGQNVTFRCDPISEHNRLYWYRQTLGQGPEFLTYFQNEAQLEKSRLLSDRFSAERPKGSFSTLEIQRTEQGDSAMYLCASSYTAQGGYTFGSGTRLTVV.

The chain employs TRBV12-3 or TRBV12-4 and TRBJ1-1; D remains unclear. V dropped 2 bases and J dropped 1 base, with 2 bases sitting between them. The length of the CDR3 is 12 residues. The CDR3 DNA is TGTGCCAGCAGTTTAAAGAACACTGAAGCTTTCTTT. This encodes CASSLKNTEAFF.

This chain uses TRBV10-1 with TRBJ2-5, with 7 bases matching TRBD2. Trimming at V came to 3 bases and at J to 7 bases, leaving 11 bases not matched to a gene. Germline V gives CDR1 WNHNN, CDR2 SYGVQD (reference sequence). The CDR3 contains 15 residues. The CDR3 region has the DNA TGCGCCAGCAGTGACGAAGCGGGGAACCGCAGGACCCAGTACTTC. It is translated as CASSDEAGNRRTQYF.

The gene calls are TRBV27 and TRBJ2-1, with 12 bases identical to TRBD2. J lost 9 bases, V lost 2 bases, and 5 bases had no gene match. This CDR3 region has 15 residues. The germline V gene encodes CDR1 MNHEY and CDR2 SMNVEV (reference sequence). The CDR3 protein is CASSLVLAGGSEQFF. CDR3 in DNA: TGTGCCAGCAGTTTAGTTCTAGCGGGAGGGTCTGAGCAGTTCTTC.